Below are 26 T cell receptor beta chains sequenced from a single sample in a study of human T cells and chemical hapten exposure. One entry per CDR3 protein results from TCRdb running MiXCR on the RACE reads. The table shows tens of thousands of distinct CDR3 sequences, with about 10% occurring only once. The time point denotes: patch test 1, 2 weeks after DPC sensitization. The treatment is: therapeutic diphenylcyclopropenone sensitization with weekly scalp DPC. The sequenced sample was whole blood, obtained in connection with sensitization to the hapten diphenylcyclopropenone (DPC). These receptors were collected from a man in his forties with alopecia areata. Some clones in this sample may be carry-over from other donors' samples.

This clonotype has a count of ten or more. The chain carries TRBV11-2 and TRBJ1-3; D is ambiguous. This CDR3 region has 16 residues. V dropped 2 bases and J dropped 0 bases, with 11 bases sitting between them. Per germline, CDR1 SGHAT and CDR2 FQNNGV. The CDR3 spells CASSLRGGYSGNTIYF. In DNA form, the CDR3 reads TGTGCCAGCAGCTTACGGGGAGGTTACTCTGGAAACACCATATATTTT.

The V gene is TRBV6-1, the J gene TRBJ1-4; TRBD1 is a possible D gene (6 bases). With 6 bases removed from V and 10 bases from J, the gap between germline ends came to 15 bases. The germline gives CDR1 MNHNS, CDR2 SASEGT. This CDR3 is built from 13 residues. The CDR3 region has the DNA TGTGCCAGCAGAGAAAGGGGGGGTGGAAAACTGTTTTTT. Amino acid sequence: CASRERGGGKLFF.

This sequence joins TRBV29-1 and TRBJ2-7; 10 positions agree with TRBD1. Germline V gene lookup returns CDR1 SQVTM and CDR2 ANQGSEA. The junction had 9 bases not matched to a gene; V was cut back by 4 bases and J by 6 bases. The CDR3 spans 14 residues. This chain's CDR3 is CSVVGTGVVSEQYF. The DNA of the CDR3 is TGCAGCGTTGTGGGGACAGGGGTAGTTTCCGAGCAGTACTTC.

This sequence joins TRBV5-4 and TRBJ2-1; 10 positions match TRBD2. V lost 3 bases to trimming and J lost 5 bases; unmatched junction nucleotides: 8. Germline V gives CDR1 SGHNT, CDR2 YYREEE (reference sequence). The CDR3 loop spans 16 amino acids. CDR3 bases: TGTGCCAGCAGCTGGGCCGGGACTAGCGCGCACAATGAGCAGTTCTTC. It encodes CASSWAGTSAHNEQFF.

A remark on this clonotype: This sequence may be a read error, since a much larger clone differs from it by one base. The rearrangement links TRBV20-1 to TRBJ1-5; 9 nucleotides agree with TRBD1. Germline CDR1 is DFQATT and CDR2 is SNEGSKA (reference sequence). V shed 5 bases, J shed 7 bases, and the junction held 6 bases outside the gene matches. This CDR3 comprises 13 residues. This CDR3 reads CSARTGDKQPQHF. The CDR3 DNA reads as TGCAGTGCTCGGACAGGGGACAAACAGCCCCAGCATTTT.

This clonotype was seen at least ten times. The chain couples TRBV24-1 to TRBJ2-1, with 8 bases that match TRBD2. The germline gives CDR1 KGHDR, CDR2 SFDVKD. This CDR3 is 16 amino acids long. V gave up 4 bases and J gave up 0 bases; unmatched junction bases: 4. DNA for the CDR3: TGTGCCACCAGTGAATTAGCGGGGAGCTCCTACAATGAGCAGTTCTTC. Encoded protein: CATSELAGSSYNEQFF.

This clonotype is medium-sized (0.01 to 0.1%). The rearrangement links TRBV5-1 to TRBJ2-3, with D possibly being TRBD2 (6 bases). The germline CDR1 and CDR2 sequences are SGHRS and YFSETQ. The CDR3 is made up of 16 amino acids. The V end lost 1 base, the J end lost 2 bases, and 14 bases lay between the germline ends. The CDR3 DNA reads TGCGCCAGCAGCTTGTACGCTAGCGCCCACACAGATACGCAGTATTTT. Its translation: CASSLYASAHTDTQYF.

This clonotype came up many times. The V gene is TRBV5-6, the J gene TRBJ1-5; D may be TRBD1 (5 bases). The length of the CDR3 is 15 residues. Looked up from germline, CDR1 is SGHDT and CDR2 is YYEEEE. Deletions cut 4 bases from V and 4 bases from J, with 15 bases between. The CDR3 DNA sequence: TGTGCCAGCAGCACGTTTGGGGGGGGTAATCAGCCCCAGCATTTT. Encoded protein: CASSTFGGGNQPQHF.

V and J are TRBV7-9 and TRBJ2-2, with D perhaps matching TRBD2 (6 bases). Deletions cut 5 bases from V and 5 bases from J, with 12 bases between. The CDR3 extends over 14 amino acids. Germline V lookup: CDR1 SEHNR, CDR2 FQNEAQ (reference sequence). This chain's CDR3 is CASSLIGGTGELFF. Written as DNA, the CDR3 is TGTGCCAGCAGCCTCATAGGAGGGACCGGGGAGCTGTTTTTT.

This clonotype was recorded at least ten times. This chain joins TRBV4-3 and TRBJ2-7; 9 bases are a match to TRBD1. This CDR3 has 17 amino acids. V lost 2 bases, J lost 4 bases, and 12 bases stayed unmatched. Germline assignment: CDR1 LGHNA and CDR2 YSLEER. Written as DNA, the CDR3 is TGCGCCAGCAGCCAATCTACCCGGGGACAGGGAGGGTACGAGCAGTACTTC. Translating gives CASSQSTRGQGGYEQYF.

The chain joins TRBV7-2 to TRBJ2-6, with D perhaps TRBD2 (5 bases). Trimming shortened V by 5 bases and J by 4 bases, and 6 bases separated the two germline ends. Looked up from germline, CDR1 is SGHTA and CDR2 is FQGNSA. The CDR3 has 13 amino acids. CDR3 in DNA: TGTGCCAGCAGCCCGGGGGGGGCCAACGTCCTGACTTTC. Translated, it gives CASSPGGANVLTF.

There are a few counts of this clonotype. This chain's CDR3 is CASSYDTGAWEAFF. CDR3 nucleotides: TGTGCCAGCAGTTACGACACAGGGGCCTGGGAAGCTTTCTTT. The chain links TRBV6-2 or TRBV6-3 to TRBJ1-1; 7 bases are shared with TRBD1. The V segment lost 2 bases and the J segment 8 bases; nucleotides outside the gene matches: 8. CDR3 length: 14 residues. CDR1 is MNHEY, CDR2 SVGEGT, per germline.

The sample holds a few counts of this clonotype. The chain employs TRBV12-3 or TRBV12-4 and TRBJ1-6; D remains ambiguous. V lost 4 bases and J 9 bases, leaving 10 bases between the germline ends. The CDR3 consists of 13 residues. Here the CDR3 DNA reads TGTGCCAGCAGTTCCGGGGTTGGTTCACCCCTCCACTTT. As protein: CASSSGVGSPLHF.

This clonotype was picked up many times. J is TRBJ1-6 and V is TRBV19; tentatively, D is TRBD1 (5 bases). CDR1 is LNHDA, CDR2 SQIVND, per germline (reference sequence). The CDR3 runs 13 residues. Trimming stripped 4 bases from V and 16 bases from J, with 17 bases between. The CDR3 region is CASSTQERGVLHF. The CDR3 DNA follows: TGTGCCAGTAGTACTCAAGAAAGGGGTGTACTCCACTTT. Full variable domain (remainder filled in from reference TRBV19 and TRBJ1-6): DGGITQSPKYLFRKEGQNVTLSCEQNLNHDAMYWYRQDPGQGLRLIYYSQIVNDFQKGDIAEGYSVSREKKESFPLTVTSAQKNPTAFYLCASSTQERGVLHFGNGTRLTVT.

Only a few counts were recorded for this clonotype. As DNA, the CDR3 is TGTGCCAGCAGCCCCAGAAGGGTAGCGGAGCAAGAGACCCAGTACTTC. As protein: CASSPRRVAEQETQYF. The chain employs TRBV14 and TRBJ2-5; D perhaps matches TRBD2 (6 bases). The ends were cut back, 4 bases at V and 2 bases at J, with 17 bases in the middle. The CDR3 is 16 amino acids. The germline V gene has CDR1 SGHDN and CDR2 FVKESK.

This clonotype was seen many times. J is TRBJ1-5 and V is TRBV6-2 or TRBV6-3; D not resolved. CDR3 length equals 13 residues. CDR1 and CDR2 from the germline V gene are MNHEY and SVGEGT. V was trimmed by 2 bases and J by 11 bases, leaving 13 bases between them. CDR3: CASSYRPGGAQHF. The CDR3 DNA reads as TGTGCCAGCAGTTACCGCCCCGGCGGGGCCCAGCATTTT.

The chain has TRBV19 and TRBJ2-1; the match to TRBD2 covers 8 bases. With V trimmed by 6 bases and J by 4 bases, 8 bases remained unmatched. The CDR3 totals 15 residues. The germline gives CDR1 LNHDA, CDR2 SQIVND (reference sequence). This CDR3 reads CASSTTSGAYNEQFF. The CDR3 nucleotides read TGTGCCAGTAGCACCACTAGCGGAGCTTACAATGAGCAGTTCTTC.

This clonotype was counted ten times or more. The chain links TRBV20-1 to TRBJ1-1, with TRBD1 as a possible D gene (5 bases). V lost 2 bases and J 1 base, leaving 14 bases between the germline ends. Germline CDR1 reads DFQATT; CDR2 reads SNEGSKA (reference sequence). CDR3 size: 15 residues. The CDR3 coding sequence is TGCAGTGCTAGAAAGTTCGACAGTAAGAACACTGAAGCTTTCTTT. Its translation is CSARKFDSKNTEAFF.

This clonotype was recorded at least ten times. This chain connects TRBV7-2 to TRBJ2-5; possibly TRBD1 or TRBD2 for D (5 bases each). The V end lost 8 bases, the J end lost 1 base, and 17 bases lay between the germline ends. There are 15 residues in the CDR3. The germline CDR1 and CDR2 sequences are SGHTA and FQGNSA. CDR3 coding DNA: TGTGCCAGCCATAGAGAGGGGCAGACCCAAGAGACCCAGTACTTC. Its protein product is CASHREGQTQETQYF. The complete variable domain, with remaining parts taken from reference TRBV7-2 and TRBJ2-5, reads GAGVSQSPSNKVTEKGKDVELRCDPISGHTALYWYRQSLGQGLEFLIYFQGNSAPDKSGLPSDRFSAERTGGSVSTLTIQRTQQEDSAVYLCASHREGQTQETQYFGPGTRLLVL.

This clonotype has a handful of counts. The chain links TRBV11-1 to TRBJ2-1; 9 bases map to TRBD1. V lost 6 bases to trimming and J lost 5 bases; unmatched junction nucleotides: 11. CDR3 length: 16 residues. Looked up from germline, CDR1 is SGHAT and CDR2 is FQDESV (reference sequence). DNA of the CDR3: TGTGCCAGCAGGGCACCCGGGACAGGGAAAGACAATGAGCAGTTCTTC. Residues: CASRAPGTGKDNEQFF. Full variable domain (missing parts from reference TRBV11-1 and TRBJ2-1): EAEVAQSPRYKITEKSQAVAFWCDPISGHATLYWYRQILGQGPELLVQFQDESVVDDSQLPKDRFSAERLKGVDSTLKIQPAELGDSAMYLCASRAPGTGKDNEQFFGPGTRLTVL.

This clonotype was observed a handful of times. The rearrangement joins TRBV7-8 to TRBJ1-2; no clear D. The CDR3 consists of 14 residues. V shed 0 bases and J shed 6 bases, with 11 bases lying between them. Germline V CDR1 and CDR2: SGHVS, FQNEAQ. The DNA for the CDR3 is TGTGCCAGCAGCTTAGCCCTACAAGGTCATGGCTACACCTTC. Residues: CASSLALQGHGYTF.

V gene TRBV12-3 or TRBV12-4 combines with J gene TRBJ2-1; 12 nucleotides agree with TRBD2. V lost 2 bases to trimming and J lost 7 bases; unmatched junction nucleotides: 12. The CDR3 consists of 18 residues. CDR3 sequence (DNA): TGTGCCAGCAGTTTAAGGCTAGCGGGAGGGCAAGTTGTGAATGAGCAGTTCTTC. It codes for CASSLRLAGGQVVNEQFF.

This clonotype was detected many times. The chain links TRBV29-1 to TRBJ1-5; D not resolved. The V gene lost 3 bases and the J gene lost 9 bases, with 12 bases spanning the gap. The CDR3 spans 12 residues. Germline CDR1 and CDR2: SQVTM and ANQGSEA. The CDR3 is CSVEDPDGPQHF. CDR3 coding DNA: TGCAGCGTTGAGGACCCGGACGGGCCCCAGCATTTT.

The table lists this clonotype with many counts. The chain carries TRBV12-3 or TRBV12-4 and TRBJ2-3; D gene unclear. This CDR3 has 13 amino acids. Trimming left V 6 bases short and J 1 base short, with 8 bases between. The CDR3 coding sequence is TGTGCCAGCAGATATCAGGGCACAGATACGCAGTATTTT. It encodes CASRYQGTDTQYF.

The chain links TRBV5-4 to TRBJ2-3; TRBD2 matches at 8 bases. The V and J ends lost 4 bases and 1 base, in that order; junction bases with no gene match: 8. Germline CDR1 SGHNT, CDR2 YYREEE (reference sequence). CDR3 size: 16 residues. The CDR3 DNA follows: TGTGCCAGCAGCATCTCAGCGGGGGCGGGCACAGATACGCAGTATTTT. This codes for CASSISAGAGTDTQYF.

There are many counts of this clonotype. The DNA of the CDR3 is TGCAGTGCTAGAGGAACTAGCGGGAGTACTGTTACGCAGTATTTT. Its protein is CSARGTSGSTVTQYF. The chain is built from TRBV20-1 and TRBJ2-3; TRBD2 matches 11 bases. Germline V gene sequence: CDR1 DFQATT, CDR2 SNEGSKA (reference sequence). This CDR3 is 15 amino acids long. V was clipped by 1 base and J by 8 bases; unmatched bases: 8.